This TCR beta chain came from a study of shared clonotypes between healthy human individuals. General study points: The study found lower generation probabilities in non-shared clonotypes than in those shared by all four donors. With few donors, the genetic and exposure-history diversity represented was limited. Blood was the only sampled material, and tissue repertoires likely differ. About 5% was the fraction of naive CD4 clonotypes found shared across several donors.

Repertoires were generated with immunoSEQ multiplex PCR, while TCRdb's copy carries only in-frame clones and drops some. The data contain about 2.1 million clones, 93% of them singletons. Regarding this clone: The target antigen is unknown.

From germline, CDR1 is LNHDA and CDR2 SQIVND (reference sequence). CDR3 length equals 16 residues. V dropped 4 bases and J dropped 8; count of bases not matched to a gene: 11. Positive CCR7 selection of CD45RO-negative cells yielded the naive CD8 cells, and terminally differentiated effector memory CD45RA+ cells were excluded. The sequencing input was naive CD8+ T cells from PBMCs. The receptor comes from a man younger than 30 in good health. Some clones in this sample may be carry-over from other donors' samples. This chain links TRBV19 with TRBJ1-2, with 12 bases identical to TRBD1. CDR3 sequence (DNA): TGTGCCAGTAGTAAAATCCGGGACAGGGGGCTTCAAGGCTACACCTTC. Its translation: CASSKIRDRGLQGYTF.